There are a few counts of the clone carrying this TCR beta chain. This entry is derived from a study of blood T cell repertoires in COVID-19. V was cut by 2 bases and J by 2 bases, with 10 bases left in between. Germline V CDR1 and CDR2: SNHLY, FYNNEI. The CDR3 is 14 amino acids. In the original analysis: Estimated nucleated cell counts came from reference gene primer amplification. Clones were sequenced by immunoSEQ multiplex PCR, and TCRdb holds only the in-frame ones, with some missing. The DNA was the basis for D and trimming; V, J and clone size are from that table. Of some 100,000 clones listed, roughly 87% are singletons.

The sequence came from a man aged 30 to 45 in a cohort sampled during active COVID-19. This chain links TRBV2 with TRBJ2-7, with no clear D. Source material: peripheral blood. The CDR3 DNA is TGTGCCAGCAGTGAATCGCCGGGTACCTACGAGCAGTACTTC. It is translated as CASSESPGTYEQYF.